This T cell receptor beta chain originates from a study of metastatic and nonmetastatic thyroid tumors (dated by TCRdb to about 2020). For the study in its entirety: Repertoires from peripheral blood and from tumor or nodule tissue samples of malignant and benign thyroid patients were compared.

In regard to this clone: Its antigen remains undetermined. At one of its ends the junction is not consistent with the germline gene, which may arise from a read error.

Before undergoing thyroid surgery, none of the patients had been given any kind of treatment. Using T-cell receptor beta sequencing, the researchers looked back retrospectively at clinical samples from patients, gathered between the early 2010s and the late 2010s. From cysteine to phenylalanine, the CDR3 is 14 amino acids long. Just CDR3 DNA is preserved here, 42 bases in frame from base 1. Taken from the germline V gene (reference sequence), the CDR1 and CDR2 loops are SSHAT and FNYEAQ. The full study reports these points: TCR beta diversity was reported as significantly higher in malignant tumors than in benign nodules, in both blood and tumor samples.

The library was generated by PCR. Sequencing instrument: Illumina HiSeq 4000. High-throughput sequencing was used to profile the CDR3 region of the TCR beta-chain in every patient. On the study's bioinformatics: The researchers built a classifier to tell apart papillary thyroid cancer patients with distant metastasis, based on CDR3 differences among clinicopathological groups. Repertoire diversity was assessed with the Shannon index, and tumor-blood repertoire similarity with the Morisita-Horn index. TCRdb reprocessing: public reads trimmed at Q25 with fastp, clones called with MiXCR, in-frame beta chains kept. The V and J calls shown here were made by TCRdb, not taken from the authors' results. The sample contains just under 20,000 clones, approximately 37% of them found a single time. The top ten constitute over 20% of the sample.

The TCR originated in a female donor with papillary thyroid cancer or a benign thyroid nodule (not recorded which). Some clones in this sample may be carry-over from other donors' samples. The material sequenced was tumor tissue. Recombination joined TRBV7-7 with TRBJ2-7; a stretch of 7 junction bases matches TRBD2. The sequenced DNA: TGTGCTAGCAGCCTTGGGACTATGTCCTACGAGCAGTACTTC. This sequence encodes CASSLGTMSYEQYF.